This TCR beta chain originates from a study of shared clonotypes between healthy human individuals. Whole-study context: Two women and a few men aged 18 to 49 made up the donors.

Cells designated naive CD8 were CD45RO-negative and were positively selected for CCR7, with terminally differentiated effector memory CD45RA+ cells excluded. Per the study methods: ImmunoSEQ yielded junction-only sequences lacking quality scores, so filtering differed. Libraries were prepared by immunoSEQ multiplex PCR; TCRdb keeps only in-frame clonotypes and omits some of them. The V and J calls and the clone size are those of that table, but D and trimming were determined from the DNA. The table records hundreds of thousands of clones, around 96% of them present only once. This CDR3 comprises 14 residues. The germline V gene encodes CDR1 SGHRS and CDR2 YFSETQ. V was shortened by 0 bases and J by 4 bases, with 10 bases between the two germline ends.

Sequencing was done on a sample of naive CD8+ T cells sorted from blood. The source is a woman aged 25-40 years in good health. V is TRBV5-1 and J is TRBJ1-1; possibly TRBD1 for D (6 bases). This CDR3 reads CASSLARRGTEAFF. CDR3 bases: TGCGCCAGCAGCTTGGCGCGCAGGGGCACTGAAGCTTTCTTT.